The 9 T cell receptor beta chains listed next were all sequenced from one sample in a study of vaccination effects on CD4 cells after COVID-19. No antigen has been assigned to these receptors. Some clones are missing from TCRdb's copy, which holds only in-frame ones; the method was immunoSEQ multiplex PCR. The table has 62,000 or so clones, approximately 80% seen once. Sequencing in the ViraFEST assay came after antigen-specific CD4+ T cells had been expanded with viral peptide pools, which were used to stimulate PBMC. Culture proceeded for 9 to 11 days, and CD4+ T cells were then isolated. Prior SARS-CoV-2 infection was absent in the vaccine recipients, as shown by negative nucleocapsid antibodies. This sample comprised CD4+ T cells from PBMCs cultured with SARS-CoV-2 spike peptides, obtained before COVID-19 vaccination. These TCRs come from a human donor who received a COVID-19 vaccine.

This clone was recorded a few times. The chain employs TRBV14 and TRBJ1-2, with 7 bases fitting TRBD1. Unmatched junction bases numbered 8, after V lost 3 bases and J lost 4 bases. The CDR3 has 15 amino acids. The germline V gene encodes CDR1 SGHDN and CDR2 FVKESK. CDR3 DNA sequence: TGTGCCAGCAGCCACTTGGGACAGCCACCCTATGGCTACACCTTC. As protein: CASSHLGQPPYGYTF.

This clone occurred once. V gene TRBV7-3 combines with J gene TRBJ2-1; D may be TRBD1 (6 bases). Germline assignment: CDR1 SGHTA and CDR2 FQGTGA. V was clipped by 0 bases and J by 6 bases, with 18 bases between them. This CDR3 is 17 amino acids long. The CDR3 here is CASSLTRGMVGTNEQFF. In DNA, the CDR3 is TGTGCCAGCAGCTTAACGAGGGGGATGGTAGGGACCAATGAGCAGTTCTTC.

The gene calls are TRBV5-8 and TRBJ2-3; D is possibly TRBD1 or TRBD2 (5 bases each). The V gene lost 4 bases and the J gene lost 5 bases, with 20 bases spanning the gap. The CDR3 is made up of 16 amino acids. The germline V gene encodes CDR1 SGHTS and CDR2 YDEGEE. Here the CDR3 reads CASSPRRGRVGDTQYF. The DNA of the CDR3 is TGTGCCAGCAGCCCACGCCGGGGCAGGGTGGGAGATACGCAGTATTTT. The entire variable domain, with the rest obtained from reference TRBV5-8 and TRBJ2-3, is as follows: EAGVTQSPTHLIKTRGQQATLRCSPISGHTSVYWYQQALGLGLQFLLWYDEGEERNRGNFPPRFSGRQFPNYSSELNVNALELEDSALYLCASSPRRGRVGDTQYFGPGTRLTVL.

The chain uses TRBV2 and TRBJ1-2; D is uncertain. This CDR3 region has 13 residues. Trimming shortened V by 2 bases and J by 5 bases, and 9 bases separated the two germline ends. Germline CDR1 SNHLY, CDR2 FYNNEI. In DNA, the CDR3 is TGTGCCAGCAGTGAAAACCCCGAATATGGCTACACCTTC. This encodes CASSENPEYGYTF.

The chain recombines TRBV7-3 with TRBJ2-2, with TRBD2 as a possible D gene (6 bases). Germline V gives CDR1 SGHTA, CDR2 FQGTGA. This CDR3 comprises 14 residues. V shed 6 bases and J shed 3 bases, with 11 bases lying between them. The DNA of the CDR3 is TGTGCCAGCAGGGCGGGACTTTACACCGGGGAGCTGTTTTTT. Amino acid sequence: CASRAGLYTGELFF.

The chain employs TRBV2 and TRBJ1-4; 7 bases match TRBD1. The CDR3 extends over 13 amino acids. Germline CDR1 SNHLY, CDR2 FYNNEI. The J segment lost 13 bases and the V segment lost 5 bases, leaving 10 bases of the junction unmatched. This CDR3 is CASSPQGLMGLFF. The CDR3 DNA follows: TGTGCCAGCAGTCCACAGGGGCTGATGGGACTGTTTTTT.

This clone was seen once. V and J are TRBV11-2 and TRBJ1-5, with 9 nucleotides matching TRBD1. With V trimmed by 4 bases and J by 5 bases, 3 bases remained unmatched. The CDR3 sequence is 14 residues long. Germline loops: CDR1 SGHAT, CDR2 FQNNGV. CDR3 sequence reads: CASSSGQGYQPQHF. The CDR3 DNA sequence: TGTGCCAGCAGCTCGGGACAGGGATATCAGCCCCAGCATTTT. Using reference TRBV11-2 and TRBJ1-5 for the parts outside the CDR3, the full variable domain is EAGVAQSPRYKIIEKRQSVAFWCNPISGHATLYWYQQILGQGPKLLIQFQNNGVVDDSQLPKDRFSAERLKGVDSTLKIQPAKLEDSAVYLCASSSGQGYQPQHFGDGTRLSIL.

This rearrangement joins TRBV5-1 to TRBJ2-7; TRBD2 matches at 14 bases. Germline-derived CDR1 and CDR2 are SGHRS and YFSETQ. The CDR3 length is 17 residues. The V segment lost 2 bases and the J segment 1 base; nucleotides outside the gene matches: 5. The CDR3 region is CASSLGTSGGSSYEQYV. Here the CDR3 DNA reads TGCGCCAGCAGCTTAGGGACTAGCGGGGGTTCTTCCTACGAGCAGTACGTC.

The rearrangement uses TRBV24-1 and TRBJ2-3; no definite D call. Germline V gene data show CDR1 as KGHDR and CDR2 as SFDVKD. The V gene lost 1 base and the J gene lost 2 bases, with 6 bases spanning the gap. The CDR3 is 14 amino acids. Here the CDR3 reads CATSDFRNTDTQYF. The CDR3, as DNA: TGTGCCACCAGTGATTTCCGGAACACAGATACGCAGTATTTT.